Presented here are 6 T cell receptor beta chains from one specimen sequenced in a study of tumor and adjacent non-tumor tissue in lung cancer. TCRbeta libraries were built with three rounds of nested PCR, modified from ARM-PCR. TCRdb ran MiXCR on the multiplex PCR reads and lists one entry per CDR3 protein. The sample consists of more than 35,000 distinct CDR3 sequences, roughly 60% of them appearing once. RNA was extracted from bulk tissue without any cell sorting. More than 3 cm separated this lung sample from the edge of the tumor. The sequenced material came from distant non-tumor lung tissue. Every receptor here comes from a woman aged 40 to 55 with non-small cell lung cancer.

This clonotype was detected only once. It may be a read error: a sequence one base away is much more abundant. The chain links TRBV20-1 to TRBJ2-7; no reliable D call. The CDR3 length is 13 residues. The germline gives CDR1 DFQATT, CDR2 SNEGSKA (reference sequence). The DNA of the CDR3 is TGCTGTGCTCTCTCGCCCCGATCCCACGAGCAGTACTTC. It codes for CCALSPRSHEQYF.

Remarks on this clonotype: At one of its ends the junction is not consistent with the germline gene, which may arise from a read error. V and J are TRBV11-2 and TRBJ2-7; D unresolved. CDR3 length: 12 amino acids. Germline CDR1 is SGHAT and CDR2 is FQNNGV. CDR3 residues: CAGSPSMHEQYF. CDR3 in DNA: TGTGCCGGCAGCCCAAGCATGCACGAGCAGTACTTC.

Comment on this clonotype: This may stem from a read error, because a much larger clone lies one nucleotide away. The chain links TRBV25-1 to TRBJ1-1; D call uncertain. The V and J ends lost 10 bases and 8 bases respectively, with 20 bases between them. This CDR3 has 13 amino acids. The germline gives CDR1 MGHDK, CDR2 SYGVNS. This CDR3 reads CATRPGSALEAFF. The CDR3 DNA reads as TGTGCCACCCGACCGGGGAGCGCATTGGAAGCTTTCTTT.

This clonotype was found a few times. This may stem from a read error, because a much larger clone lies one nucleotide away. This sequence joins TRBV6-1 and TRBJ2-2; 7 bases map to TRBD1. Germline V gene lookup returns CDR1 MNHNS and CDR2 SASEGT. The CDR3 runs to 15 residues. The CDR3 sequence: CVSSERTGNTGELFF. The DNA of the CDR3 is TGTGTCAGCAGTGAGAGGACAGGGAACACCGGGGAGCTGTTTTTT.

This clonotype was detected ten times or more. This chain connects TRBV6-2 or TRBV6-3 to TRBJ2-6, with TRBD1 matching 10 bases. CDR3 length: 19 residues. V lost 5 bases, J lost 4 bases, and 14 bases stayed unmatched. From germline, CDR1 is MNHEY and CDR2 SVGEGT. This CDR3 reads CASSRRTGGSWDGANVLTF. Written as DNA, the CDR3 is TGTGCCAGCAGTAGAAGGACAGGGGGTTCTTGGGACGGGGCCAACGTCCTGACTTTC.

This clonotype occurred a few times. The rearrangement joins TRBV11-2 to TRBJ2-3; D may be TRBD2 (6 bases). CDR1 and CDR2 (germline): SGHAT, FQNNGV. The CDR3 loop spans 13 amino acids. The V end was cut by 5 bases, the J end by 7 bases, with 13 bases between. This CDR3 reads CASSLRRGNTQYF. The CDR3 nucleotides read TGTGCCAGCAGCCTGCGACGGGGGAATACGCAGTATTTT.